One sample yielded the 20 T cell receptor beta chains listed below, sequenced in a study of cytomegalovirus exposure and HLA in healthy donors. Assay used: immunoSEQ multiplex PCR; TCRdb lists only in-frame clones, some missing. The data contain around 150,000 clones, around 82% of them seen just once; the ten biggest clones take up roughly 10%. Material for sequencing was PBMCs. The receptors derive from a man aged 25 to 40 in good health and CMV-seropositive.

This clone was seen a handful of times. For the CDR3, the DNA is TGTGCCAGTAGTCCTCAGGGTAACCAAGAGACCCAGTACTTC. Translated, it gives CASSPQGNQETQYF. The chain is built from TRBV19 and TRBJ2-5; D possibly corresponds to TRBD1 (5 bases). With 5 bases removed from V and 0 bases from J, the gap between germline ends came to 10 bases. The CDR3 contains 14 residues. Germline CDR1 reads LNHDA; CDR2 reads SQIVND (reference sequence).

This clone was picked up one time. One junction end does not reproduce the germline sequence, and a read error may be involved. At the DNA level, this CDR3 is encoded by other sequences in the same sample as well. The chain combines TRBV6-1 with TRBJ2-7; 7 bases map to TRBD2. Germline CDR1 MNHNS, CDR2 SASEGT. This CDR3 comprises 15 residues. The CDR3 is CASRLEASGSYEQYF. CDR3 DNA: TGTGCCAGCAGATTAGAGGCTAGCGGATCCTACGAGCAGTATTTC.

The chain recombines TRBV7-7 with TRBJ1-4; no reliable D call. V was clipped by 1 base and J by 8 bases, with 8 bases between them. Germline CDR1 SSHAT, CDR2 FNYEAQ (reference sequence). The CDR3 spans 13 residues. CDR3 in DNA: TGTGCCAGCAGCTTAGATCTCAGGGAAAAACTGTTTTTT. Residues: CASSLDLREKLFF.

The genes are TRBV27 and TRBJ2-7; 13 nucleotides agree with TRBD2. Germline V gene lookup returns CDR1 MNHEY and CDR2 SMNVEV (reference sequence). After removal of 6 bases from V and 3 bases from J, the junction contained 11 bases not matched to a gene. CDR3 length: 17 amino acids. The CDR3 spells CASRATLGLAGVYEQYF. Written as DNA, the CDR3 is TGTGCCAGCAGAGCCACCCTCGGACTAGCGGGGGTCTACGAGCAGTACTTC.

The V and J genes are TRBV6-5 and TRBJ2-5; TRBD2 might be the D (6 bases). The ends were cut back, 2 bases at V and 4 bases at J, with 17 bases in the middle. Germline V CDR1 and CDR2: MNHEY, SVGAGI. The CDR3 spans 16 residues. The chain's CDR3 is CASSYRMAGRRETQYF. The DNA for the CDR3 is TGTGCCAGCAGTTACCGGATGGCGGGACGGCGAGAGACCCAGTACTTC.

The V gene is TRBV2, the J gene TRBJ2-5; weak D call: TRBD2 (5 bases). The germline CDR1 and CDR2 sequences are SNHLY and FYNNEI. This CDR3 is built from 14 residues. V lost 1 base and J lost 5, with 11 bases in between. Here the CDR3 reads CASSEGRLWETQYF. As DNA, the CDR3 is TGTGCCAGCAGTGAAGGAAGACTATGGGAGACCCAGTACTTC.

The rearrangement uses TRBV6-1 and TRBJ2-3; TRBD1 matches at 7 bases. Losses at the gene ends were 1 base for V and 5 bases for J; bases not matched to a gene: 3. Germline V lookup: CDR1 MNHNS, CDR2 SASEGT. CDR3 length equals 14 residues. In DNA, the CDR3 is TGTGCCAGCAGTGAAGTCTGGGACAGAGATACGCAGTATTTT. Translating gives CASSEVWDRDTQYF.

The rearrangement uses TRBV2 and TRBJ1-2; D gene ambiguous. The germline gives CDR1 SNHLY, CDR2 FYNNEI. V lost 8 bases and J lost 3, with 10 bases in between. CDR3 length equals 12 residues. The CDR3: CASLVGDYGYTF. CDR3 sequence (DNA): TGTGCCAGCCTAGTAGGTGACTATGGCTACACCTTC.

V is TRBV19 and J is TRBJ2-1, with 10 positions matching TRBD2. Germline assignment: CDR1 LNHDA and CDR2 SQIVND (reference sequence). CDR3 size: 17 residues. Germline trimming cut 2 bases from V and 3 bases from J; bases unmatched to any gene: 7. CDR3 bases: TGTGCCAGTAGTATACTCCTCACTAGCGGGGTCTACAATGAGCAGTTCTTC. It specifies CASSILLTSGVYNEQFF.

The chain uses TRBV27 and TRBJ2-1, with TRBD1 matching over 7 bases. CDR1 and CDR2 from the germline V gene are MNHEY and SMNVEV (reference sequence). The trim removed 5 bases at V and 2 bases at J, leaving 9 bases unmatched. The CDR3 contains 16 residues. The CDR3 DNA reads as TGTGCCAGCAGTCCAGACGCCGGGACAGCCTACAATGAGCAGTTCTTC. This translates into CASSPDAGTAYNEQFF.

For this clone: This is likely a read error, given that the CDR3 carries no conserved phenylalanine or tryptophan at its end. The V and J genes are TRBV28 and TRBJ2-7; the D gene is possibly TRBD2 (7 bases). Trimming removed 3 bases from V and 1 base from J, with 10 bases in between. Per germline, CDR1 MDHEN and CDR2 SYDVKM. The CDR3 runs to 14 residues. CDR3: CASSLGGASYEQYL. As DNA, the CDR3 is TGTGCCAGCAGTTTGGGGGGGGCATCCTACGAGCAGTACCTC.

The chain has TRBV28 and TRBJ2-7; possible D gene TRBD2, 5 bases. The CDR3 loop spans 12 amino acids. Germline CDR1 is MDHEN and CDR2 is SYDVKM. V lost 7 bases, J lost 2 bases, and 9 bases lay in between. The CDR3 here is CASKRDTYEQYF. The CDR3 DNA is TGTGCCAGCAAACGGGATACCTACGAGCAGTACTTC.

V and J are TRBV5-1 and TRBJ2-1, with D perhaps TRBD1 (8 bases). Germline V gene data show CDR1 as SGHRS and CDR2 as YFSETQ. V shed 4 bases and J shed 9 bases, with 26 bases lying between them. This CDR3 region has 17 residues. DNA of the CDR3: TGCGCCAGCAGCCCCAGGGGGCGGGGGAATCGCATATCTGAGCAGTTCTTC. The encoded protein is CASSPRGRGNRISEQFF.

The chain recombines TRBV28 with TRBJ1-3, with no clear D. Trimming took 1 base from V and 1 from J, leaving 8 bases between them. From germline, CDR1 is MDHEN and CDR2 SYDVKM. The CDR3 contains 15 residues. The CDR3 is CASSLYPGSGNTIYF. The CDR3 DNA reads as TGTGCCAGCAGTTTATATCCAGGTTCTGGAAACACCATATATTTT.

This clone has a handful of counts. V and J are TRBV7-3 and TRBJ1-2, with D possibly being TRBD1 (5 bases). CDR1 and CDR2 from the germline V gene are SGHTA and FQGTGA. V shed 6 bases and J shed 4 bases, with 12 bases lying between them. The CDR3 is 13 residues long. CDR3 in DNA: TGTGCCAGCAGGCTTACAGGAGTCTATGGCTACACCTTC. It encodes CASRLTGVYGYTF.

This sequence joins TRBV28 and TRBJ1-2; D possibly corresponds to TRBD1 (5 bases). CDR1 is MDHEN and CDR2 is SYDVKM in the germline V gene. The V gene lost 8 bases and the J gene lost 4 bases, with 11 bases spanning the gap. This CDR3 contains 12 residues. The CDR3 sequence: CASVQGAYGYTF. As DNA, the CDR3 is TGTGCCAGCGTTCAGGGCGCCTATGGCTACACCTTC.

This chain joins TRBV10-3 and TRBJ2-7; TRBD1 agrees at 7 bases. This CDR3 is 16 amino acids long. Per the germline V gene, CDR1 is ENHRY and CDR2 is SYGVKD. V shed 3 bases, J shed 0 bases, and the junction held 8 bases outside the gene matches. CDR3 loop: CAISDRGGLSSYEQYF. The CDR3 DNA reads TGTGCCATCAGTGACAGAGGGGGCCTTTCCTCCTACGAGCAGTACTTC.

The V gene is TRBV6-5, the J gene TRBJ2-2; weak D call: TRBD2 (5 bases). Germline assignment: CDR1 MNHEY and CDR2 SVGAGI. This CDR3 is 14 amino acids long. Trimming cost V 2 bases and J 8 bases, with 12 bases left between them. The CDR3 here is CASSYGSHLGELFF. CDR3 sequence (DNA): TGTGCCAGCAGTTACGGGAGCCACCTGGGGGAGCTGTTTTTT.

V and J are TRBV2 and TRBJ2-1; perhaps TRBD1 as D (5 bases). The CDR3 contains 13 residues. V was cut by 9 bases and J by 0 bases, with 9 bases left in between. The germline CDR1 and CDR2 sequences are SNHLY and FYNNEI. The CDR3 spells CASTDNSYNEQFF. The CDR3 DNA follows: TGTGCCAGTACGGACAACTCCTACAATGAGCAGTTCTTC.

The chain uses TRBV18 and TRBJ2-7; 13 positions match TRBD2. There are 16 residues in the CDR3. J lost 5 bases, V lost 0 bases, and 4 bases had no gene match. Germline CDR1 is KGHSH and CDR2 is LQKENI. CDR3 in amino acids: CASSPPGLAGIHEQYF. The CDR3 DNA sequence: TGTGCCAGCTCACCACCGGGACTAGCGGGAATCCACGAGCAGTACTTC. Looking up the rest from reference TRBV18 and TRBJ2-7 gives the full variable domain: NAGVMQNPRHLVRRRGQEARLRCSPMKGHSHVYWYRQLPEEGLKFMVYLQKENIIDESGMPKERFSAEFPKEGPSILRIQQVVRGDSAAYFCASSPPGLAGIHEQYFGPGTRLTVT.